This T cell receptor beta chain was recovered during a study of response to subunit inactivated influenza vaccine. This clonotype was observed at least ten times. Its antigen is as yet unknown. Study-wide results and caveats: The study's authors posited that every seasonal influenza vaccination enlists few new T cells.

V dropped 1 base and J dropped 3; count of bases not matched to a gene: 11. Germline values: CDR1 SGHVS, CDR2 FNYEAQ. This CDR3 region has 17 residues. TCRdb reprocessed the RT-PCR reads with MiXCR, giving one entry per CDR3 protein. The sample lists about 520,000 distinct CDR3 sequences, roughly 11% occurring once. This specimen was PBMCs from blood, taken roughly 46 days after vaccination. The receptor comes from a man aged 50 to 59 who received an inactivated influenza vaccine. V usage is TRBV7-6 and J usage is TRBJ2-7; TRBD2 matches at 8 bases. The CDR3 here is CASSLVSYGTRNYEQYF. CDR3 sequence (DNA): TGTGCCAGCAGCTTAGTATCTTACGGGACTAGGAACTACGAGCAGTACTTC. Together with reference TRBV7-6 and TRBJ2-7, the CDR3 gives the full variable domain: GAGVSQSPRYKVTKRGQDVALRCDPISGHVSLYWYRQALGQGPEFLTYFNYEAQQDKSGLPNDRFSAERPEGSISTLTIQRTEQRDSAMYRCASSLVSYGTRNYEQYFGPGTRLTVT.